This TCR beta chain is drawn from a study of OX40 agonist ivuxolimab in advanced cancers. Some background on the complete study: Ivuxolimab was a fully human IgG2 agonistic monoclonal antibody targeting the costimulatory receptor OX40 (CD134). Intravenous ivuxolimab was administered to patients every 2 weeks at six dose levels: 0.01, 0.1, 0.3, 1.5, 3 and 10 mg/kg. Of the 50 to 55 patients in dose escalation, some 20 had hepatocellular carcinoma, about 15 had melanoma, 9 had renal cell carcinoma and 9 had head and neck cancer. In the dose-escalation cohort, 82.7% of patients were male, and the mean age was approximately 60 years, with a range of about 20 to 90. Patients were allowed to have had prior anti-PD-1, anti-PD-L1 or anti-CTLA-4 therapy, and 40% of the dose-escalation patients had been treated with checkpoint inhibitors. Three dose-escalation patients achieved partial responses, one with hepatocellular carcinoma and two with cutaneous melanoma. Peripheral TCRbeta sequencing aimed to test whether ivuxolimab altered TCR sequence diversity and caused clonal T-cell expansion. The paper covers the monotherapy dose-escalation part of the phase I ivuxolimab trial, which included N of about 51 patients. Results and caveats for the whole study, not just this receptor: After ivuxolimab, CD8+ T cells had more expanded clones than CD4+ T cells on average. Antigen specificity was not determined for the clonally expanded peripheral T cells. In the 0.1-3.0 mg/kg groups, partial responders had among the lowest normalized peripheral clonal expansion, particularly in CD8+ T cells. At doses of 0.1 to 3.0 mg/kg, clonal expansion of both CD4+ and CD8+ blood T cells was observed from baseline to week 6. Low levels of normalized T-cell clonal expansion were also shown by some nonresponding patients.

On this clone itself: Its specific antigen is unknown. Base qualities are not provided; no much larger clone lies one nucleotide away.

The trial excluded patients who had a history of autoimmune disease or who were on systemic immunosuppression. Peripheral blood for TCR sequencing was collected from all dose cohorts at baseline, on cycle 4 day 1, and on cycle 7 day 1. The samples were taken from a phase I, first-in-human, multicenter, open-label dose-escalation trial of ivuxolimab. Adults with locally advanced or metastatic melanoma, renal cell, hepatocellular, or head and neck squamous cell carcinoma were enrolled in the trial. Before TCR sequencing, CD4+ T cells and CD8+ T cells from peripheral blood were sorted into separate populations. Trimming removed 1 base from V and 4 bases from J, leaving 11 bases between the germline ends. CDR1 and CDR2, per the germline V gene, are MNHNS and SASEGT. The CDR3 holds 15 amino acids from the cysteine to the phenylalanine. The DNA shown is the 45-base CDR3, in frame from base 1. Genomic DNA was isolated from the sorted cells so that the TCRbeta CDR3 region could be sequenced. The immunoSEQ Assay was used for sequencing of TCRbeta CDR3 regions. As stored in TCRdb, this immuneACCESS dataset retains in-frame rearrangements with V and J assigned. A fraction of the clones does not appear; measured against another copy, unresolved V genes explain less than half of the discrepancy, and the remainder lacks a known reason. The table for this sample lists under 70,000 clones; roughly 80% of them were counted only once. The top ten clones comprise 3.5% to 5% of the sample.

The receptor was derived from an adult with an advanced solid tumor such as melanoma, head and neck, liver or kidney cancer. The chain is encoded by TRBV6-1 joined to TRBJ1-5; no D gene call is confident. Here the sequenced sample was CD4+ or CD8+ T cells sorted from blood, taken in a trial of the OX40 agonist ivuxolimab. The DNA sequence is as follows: TGTGCCAGCAGTGAAGGGGTAACCGCAAATCAGCCCCAGCATTTT. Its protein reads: CASSEGVTANQPQHF.